This T cell receptor beta chain derives from a study of glioma-infiltrating T cells. Amplification of TCR alpha and beta CDR3 regions from RNA used iRepertoire nested multiplex PCR. TCRdb reanalysed the multiplex PCR reads using MiXCR and keeps one entry per CDR3 protein. Counted here are some 16,000 distinct CDR3 sequences, 58% occurring once; the ten biggest clones make up 42%. V gave up 2 bases and J gave up 0 bases, with 8 bases separating them. CDR1 and CDR2 (germline): WNHNN, SYGVQD (reference sequence). This CDR3 contains 16 residues. The V gene is TRBV10-1, the J gene TRBJ2-6; unclear D gene. This TCR was sampled from a human donor with low-grade glioma or glioblastoma, undergoing nonglioma brain surgery, or in good health (not recorded which). The sequenced sample was glioma tissue, nonneoplastic brain tissue, or PBMCs (not recorded which). CDR3 sequence reads: CASSEPRISGANVLTF. The CDR3 region has the DNA TGCGCCAGCAGTGAGCCAAGGATCTCTGGGGCCAACGTCCTGACTTTC.